This T cell receptor (beta chain) appears in the sequencing data of a study of metastatic and nonmetastatic thyroid tumors. The overall study: The comparison covered peripheral blood and tumor or nodule tissue in malignant and benign thyroid patients.

Germline loops: CDR1 MNHEY, CDR2 SMNVEV (reference sequence). CDR3 length: 13 amino acids. Trimming shortened V by 2 bases and J by 5 bases, and 4 bases separated the two germline ends. Each patient came to thyroid surgery without any prior treatment (of any kind). Through MiXCR, TCRdb re-clonotyped the PCR reads. Seen here are roughly 20,000 clones, 30% to 35% observed once, and the top ten hold under 20%. The sample taken for sequencing was tumor tissue. This sequence joins TRBV27 and TRBJ1-6, with no clear D. The clonotype originates from a female donor with papillary thyroid cancer or a benign thyroid nodule (not recorded which). Some clones in this sample may be carry-over from other donors' samples. DNA of the CDR3: TGTGCCAGCAGTTTAAACAATAATTCACCCCTCCACTTT. Translated: CASSLNNNSPLHF.